This T cell receptor (beta chain) is from a study of T-cell reconstitution after alpha-beta-depleted transplantation in children. V gave up 8 bases and J gave up 5 bases, with 9 bases separating them. CDR3 length equals 11 residues. The germline V gene encodes CDR1 SGHVS and CDR2 FNYEAQ. Preparation of the TCRbeta library involved a method that used unique molecular identifiers. TCRdb itself ran the PCR reads through MiXCR, one entry per CDR3 protein. In the table there are around 680,000 distinct CDR3 sequences, around 17% of which are singletons. This clonotype was detected only a few times. The sequencing here drew on PBMCs from the stem cell graft donor, taken from the stem cell graft. The TCR was taken from a human donor who donated a stem cell graft to a child with acute myeloid leukemia. The chain employs TRBV7-6 and TRBJ2-5; D remains unclear. CDR3 loop: CASGQRETQYF. In DNA form, the CDR3 reads TGTGCCAGCGGGCAGCGTGAGACCCAGTACTTC.